A single count supports the clone carrying this TCR beta chain. Clones were read by immunoSEQ multiplex PCR, and TCRdb kept only the in-frame ones, dropping some. The repertoire holds 130,000 to 150,000 clones, with around 85% as singletons. This entry comes from a study of blood T cell repertoires in COVID-19. In the study overall: Material from acute and convalescent COVID-19 was sourced from the United States, Italy and Spain. PBMCs, B-cell-depleted T cells, or T cells provided the cDNA or gDNA that made up the material.

This CDR3 region has 14 residues. CDR1 and CDR2 from the germline V gene are LNHNV and YYDKDF (reference sequence). V dropped 1 base and J dropped 5 bases, with 12 bases sitting between them. Which cohort a participant joined came from the clinical history participants gave. What the recovered Cohort 3 donors had was two negative PCRs, clearance, or symptom resolution. The sequenced material came from PBMCs or T cells enriched from blood (not recorded which). This TCR was sampled from a woman aged 40 to 50 who had recovered from COVID-19. This chain uses TRBV15 with TRBJ2-7; a weak D match, TRBD2 (6 bases). CDR3 DNA: TGTGCCACCAGCAGAGCAATCCAGCGGGACGAGCAGTACTTC. This sequence encodes CATSRAIQRDEQYF.